This T cell receptor beta chain was sequenced in a study of cytomegalovirus exposure and HLA in healthy donors. In the study overall: Genotyping of 400 or so donors showed that over 80% belonged to the Caucasian-associated ancestry cluster.

Trimming cost V 4 bases and J 4 bases; bases outside gene matches: 6. The length of the CDR3 is 15 residues. Per the germline V gene, CDR1 is SGHRS and CDR2 is YFSETQ. This PCR relied on a set of 60 Vbeta primers and 13 Jbeta primers. In the original analysis: A later analysis tallied 65 million to 85 million unique TCR beta chains, approximately 11 million of them shared. Generated by immunoSEQ multiplex PCR, the TCRdb table keeps only in-frame clones and is missing some. V, J and clone size are taken as reported in that table, and D and trimming were inferred from the DNA itself. The sample includes about 200,000 clones, almost 70% seen only once; the top ten take 2% to 3%.

V gene TRBV5-1 combines with J gene TRBJ2-1; 9 nucleotides agree with TRBD2. This clonotype was obtained from a man between 35 and 55 years old in good health and CMV-seropositive. The sample was PBMCs. The DNA of the CDR3 is TGCGCCAGCAGCCTTGCTACTAGCGGGTACAATGAGCAGTTCTTC. This gives the protein CASSLATSGYNEQFF.